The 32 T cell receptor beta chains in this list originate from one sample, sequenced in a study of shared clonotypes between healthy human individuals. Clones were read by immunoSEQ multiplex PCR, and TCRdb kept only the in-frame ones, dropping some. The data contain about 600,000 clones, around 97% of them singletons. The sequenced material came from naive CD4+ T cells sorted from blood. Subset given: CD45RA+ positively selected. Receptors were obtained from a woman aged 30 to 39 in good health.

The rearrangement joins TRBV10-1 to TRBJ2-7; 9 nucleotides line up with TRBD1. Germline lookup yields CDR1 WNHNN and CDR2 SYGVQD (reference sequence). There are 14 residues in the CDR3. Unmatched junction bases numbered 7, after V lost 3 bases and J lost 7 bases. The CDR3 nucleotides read TGCGCCAGCAGTGATCCCGGGACAGGGAGGGAGCAGTACTTC. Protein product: CASSDPGTGREQYF.

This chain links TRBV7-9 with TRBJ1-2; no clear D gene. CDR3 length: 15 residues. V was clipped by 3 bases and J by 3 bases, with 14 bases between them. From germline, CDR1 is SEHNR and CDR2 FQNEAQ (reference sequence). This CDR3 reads CASSFTPVVDYGYTF. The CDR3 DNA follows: TGTGCCAGCAGCTTTACTCCCGTGGTGGACTATGGCTACACCTTC.

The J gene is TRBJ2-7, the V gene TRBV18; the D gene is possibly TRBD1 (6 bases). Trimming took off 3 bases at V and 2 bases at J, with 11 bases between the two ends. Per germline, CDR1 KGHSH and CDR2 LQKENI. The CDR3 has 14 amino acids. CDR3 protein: CASSPPAGAYEQYF. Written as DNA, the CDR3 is TGTGCCAGCTCACCCCCGGCAGGGGCCTACGAGCAGTACTTC.

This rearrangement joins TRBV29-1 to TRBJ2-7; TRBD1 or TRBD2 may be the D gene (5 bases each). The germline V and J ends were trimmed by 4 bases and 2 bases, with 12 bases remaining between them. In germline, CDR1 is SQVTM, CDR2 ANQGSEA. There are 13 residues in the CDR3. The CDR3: CSVGVGTAYEQYF. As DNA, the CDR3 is TGCAGCGTTGGGGTCGGGACCGCCTACGAGCAGTACTTC.

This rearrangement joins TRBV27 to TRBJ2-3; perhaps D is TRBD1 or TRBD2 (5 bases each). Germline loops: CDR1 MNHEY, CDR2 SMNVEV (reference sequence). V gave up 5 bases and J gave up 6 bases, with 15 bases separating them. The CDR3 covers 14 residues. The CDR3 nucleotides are TGTGCCAGCAGTAGGGACCGTAGGCCCGATACGCAGTATTTT. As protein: CASSRDRRPDTQYF.

CDR3: CASNTDTQYF. DNA for the CDR3: TGTGCCAGCAATACAGATACGCAGTATTTT. The J gene is TRBJ2-3, the V gene TRBV6-1; D gene uncertain. Germline V gene sequence: CDR1 MNHNS, CDR2 SASEGT. The V and J ends lost 7 bases and 3 bases respectively, with 2 bases between them. This CDR3 has 10 amino acids.

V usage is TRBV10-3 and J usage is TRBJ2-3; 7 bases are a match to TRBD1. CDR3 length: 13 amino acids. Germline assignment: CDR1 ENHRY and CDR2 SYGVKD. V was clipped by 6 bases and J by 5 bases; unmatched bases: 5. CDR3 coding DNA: TGTGCCATCAGGGGGACAGATTTAGATACGCAGTATTTT. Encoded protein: CAIRGTDLDTQYF.

The CDR3 DNA sequence: TGCAGCGTGAGCTCGATTGGGGAGACCCAGTACTTC. Its translation: CSVSSIGETQYF. The chain joins TRBV29-1 to TRBJ2-5, with D unclear. Trimming stripped 6 bases from V and 5 bases from J, with 13 bases between. Germline V gene lookup returns CDR1 SQVTM and CDR2 ANQGSEA. CDR3 length: 12 amino acids.

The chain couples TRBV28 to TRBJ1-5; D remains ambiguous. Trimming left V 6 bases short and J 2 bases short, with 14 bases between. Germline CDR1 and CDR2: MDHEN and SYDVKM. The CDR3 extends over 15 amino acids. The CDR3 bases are TGTGCCAGCAGATTCCCCGGAGTTGGCAATCAGCCCCAGCATTTT. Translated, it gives CASRFPGVGNQPQHF.

The CDR3 region has the DNA TGTGCCAGCTCCCGAGGGGGAGATCAGCCCCAGCATTTT. It is translated as CASSRGGDQPQHF. V and J are TRBV18 and TRBJ1-5, with a tentative D call TRBD1 (6 bases). The CDR3 totals 13 residues. Germline CDR1 and CDR2: KGHSH and LQKENI. Trimming shortened V by 6 bases and J by 5 bases, and 11 bases separated the two germline ends.

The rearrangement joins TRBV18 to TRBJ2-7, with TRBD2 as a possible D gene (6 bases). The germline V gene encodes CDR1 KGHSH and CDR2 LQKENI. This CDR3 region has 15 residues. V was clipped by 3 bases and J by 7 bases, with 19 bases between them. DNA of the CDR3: TGTGCCAGCTCACCGTCTCCGCCACTCGGAGGGGAGCAGTACTTC. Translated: CASSPSPPLGGEQYF.

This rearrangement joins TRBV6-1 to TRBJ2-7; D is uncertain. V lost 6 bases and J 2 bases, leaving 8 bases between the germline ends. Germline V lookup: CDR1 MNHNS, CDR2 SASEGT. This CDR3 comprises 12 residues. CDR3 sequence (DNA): TGTGCCAGCAGCGACACCGCCTACGAGCAGTACTTC. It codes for CASSDTAYEQYF.

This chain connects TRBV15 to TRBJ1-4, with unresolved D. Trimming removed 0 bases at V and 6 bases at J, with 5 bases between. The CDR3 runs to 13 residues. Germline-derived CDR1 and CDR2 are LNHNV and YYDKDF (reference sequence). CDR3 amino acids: CATSRDLHEKLFF. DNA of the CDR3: TGTGCCACCAGCAGAGATCTCCATGAAAAACTGTTTTTT. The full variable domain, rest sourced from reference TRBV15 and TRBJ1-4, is DAMVIQNPRYQVTQFGKPVTLSCSQTLNHNVMYWYQQKSSQAPKLLFHYYDKDFNNEADTPDNFQSRRPNTSFCFLDIRSPGLGDTAMYLCATSRDLHEKLFFGSGTQLSVL.

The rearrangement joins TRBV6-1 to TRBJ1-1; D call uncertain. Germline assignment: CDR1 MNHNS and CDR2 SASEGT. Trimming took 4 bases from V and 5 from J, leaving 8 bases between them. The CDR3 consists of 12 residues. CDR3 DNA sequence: TGTGCCAGCAGTGGAAGGCCGACTGAAGCTTTCTTT. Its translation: CASSGRPTEAFF.

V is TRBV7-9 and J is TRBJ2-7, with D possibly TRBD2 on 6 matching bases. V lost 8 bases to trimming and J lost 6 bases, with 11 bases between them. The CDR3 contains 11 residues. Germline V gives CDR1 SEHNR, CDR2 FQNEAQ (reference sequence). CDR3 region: CASDSGGEQYF. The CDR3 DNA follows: TGTGCCAGCGATAGCGGCGGCGAGCAGTACTTC.

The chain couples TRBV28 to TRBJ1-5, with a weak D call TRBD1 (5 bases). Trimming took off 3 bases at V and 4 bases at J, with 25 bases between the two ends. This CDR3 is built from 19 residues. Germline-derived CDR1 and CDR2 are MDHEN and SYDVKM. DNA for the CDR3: TGTGCCAGCAGTTTTATTGGTGGACTATCCGGGACCCAAAATCAGCCCCAGCATTTT. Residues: CASSFIGGLSGTQNQPQHF.

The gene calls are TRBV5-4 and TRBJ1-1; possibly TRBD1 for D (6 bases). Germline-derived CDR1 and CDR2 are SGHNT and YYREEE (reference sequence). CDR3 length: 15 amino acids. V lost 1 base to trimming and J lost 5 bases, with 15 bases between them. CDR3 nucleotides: TGTGCCAGCAGCTTGATTTCAGGGGTGGGAACTGAAGCTTTCTTT. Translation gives CASSLISGVGTEAFF.

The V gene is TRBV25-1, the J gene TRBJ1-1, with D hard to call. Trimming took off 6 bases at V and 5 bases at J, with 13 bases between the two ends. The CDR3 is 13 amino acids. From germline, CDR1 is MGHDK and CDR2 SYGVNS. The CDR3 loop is CASSSESWTEAFF. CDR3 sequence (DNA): TGTGCCAGCAGCTCAGAGAGTTGGACTGAAGCTTTCTTT.

Written as DNA, the CDR3 is TGCGCCAGCAGCCTCGAGGCAGGGAGTATCTACGAGCAGTACTTC. Translation: CASSLEAGSIYEQYF. The chain uses TRBV5-1 and TRBJ2-7; D may match TRBD1 or TRBD2 (5 bases each). The V and J ends lost 4 bases and 3 bases respectively, with 17 bases between them. This CDR3 has 15 residues. Germline CDR1 SGHRS, CDR2 YFSETQ. Looking up the rest from reference TRBV5-1 and TRBJ2-7 gives the full variable domain: KAGVTQTPRYLIKTRGQQVTLSCSPISGHRSVSWYQQTPGQGLQFLFEYFSETQRNKGNFPGRFSGRQFSNSRSEMNVSTLELGDSALYLCASSLEAGSIYEQYFGPGTRLTVT.

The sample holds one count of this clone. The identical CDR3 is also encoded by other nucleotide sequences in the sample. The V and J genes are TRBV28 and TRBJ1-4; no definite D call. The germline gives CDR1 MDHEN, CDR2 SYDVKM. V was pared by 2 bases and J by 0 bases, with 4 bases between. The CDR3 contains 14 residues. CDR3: CASSLPATNEKLFF. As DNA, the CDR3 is TGTGCCAGCAGTTTACCTGCAACTAATGAAAAACTGTTTTTT.

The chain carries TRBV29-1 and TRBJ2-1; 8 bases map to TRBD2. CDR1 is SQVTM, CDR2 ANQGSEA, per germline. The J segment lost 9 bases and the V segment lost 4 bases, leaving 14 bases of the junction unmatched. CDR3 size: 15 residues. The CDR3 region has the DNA TGCAGCGTTGCTGGAACGAGCGGGAGAATAGGTGAGCAGTTCTTC. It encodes CSVAGTSGRIGEQFF.

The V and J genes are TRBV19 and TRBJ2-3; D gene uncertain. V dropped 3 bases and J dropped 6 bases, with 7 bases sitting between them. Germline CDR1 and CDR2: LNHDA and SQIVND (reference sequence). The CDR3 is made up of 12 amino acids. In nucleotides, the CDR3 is TGTGCCAGTAGTATGGGTATCGATACGCAGTATTTT. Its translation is CASSMGIDTQYF.

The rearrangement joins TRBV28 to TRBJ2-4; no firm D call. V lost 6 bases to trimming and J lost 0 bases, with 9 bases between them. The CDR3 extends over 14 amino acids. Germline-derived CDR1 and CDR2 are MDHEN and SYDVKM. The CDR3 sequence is CASSRIVAKNIQYF. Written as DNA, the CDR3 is TGTGCCAGCAGCCGGATCGTAGCCAAAAACATTCAGTACTTC.

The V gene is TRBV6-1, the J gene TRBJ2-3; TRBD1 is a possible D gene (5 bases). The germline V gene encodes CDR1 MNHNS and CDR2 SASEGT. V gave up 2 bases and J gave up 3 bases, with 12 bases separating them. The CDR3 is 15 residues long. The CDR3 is CASSELGVGTDTQYF. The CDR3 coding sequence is TGTGCCAGCAGTGAATTAGGGGTTGGAACAGATACGCAGTATTTT.

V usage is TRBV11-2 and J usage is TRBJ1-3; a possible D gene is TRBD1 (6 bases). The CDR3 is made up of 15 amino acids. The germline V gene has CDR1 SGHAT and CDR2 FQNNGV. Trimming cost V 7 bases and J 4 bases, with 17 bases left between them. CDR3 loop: CASKRPGAGGNTIYF. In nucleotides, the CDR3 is TGTGCCAGCAAAAGACCAGGGGCGGGAGGAAACACCATATATTTT.

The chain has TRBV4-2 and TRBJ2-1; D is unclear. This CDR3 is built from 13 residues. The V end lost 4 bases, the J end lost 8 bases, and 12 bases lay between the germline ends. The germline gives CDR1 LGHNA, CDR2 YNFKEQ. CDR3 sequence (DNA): TGTGCCAGCAGCCGAGCCGGAATGGATGAGCAGTTCTTC. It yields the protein CASSRAGMDEQFF.

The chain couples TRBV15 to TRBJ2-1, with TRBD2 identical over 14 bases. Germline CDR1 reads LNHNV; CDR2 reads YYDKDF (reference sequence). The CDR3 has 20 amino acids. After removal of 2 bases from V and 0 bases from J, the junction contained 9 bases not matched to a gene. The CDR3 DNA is TGTGCCACCAGCAGAAAACCGGGACTAGCGGGAGAAGGCTCCTACAATGAGCAGTTCTTC. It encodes CATSRKPGLAGEGSYNEQFF.

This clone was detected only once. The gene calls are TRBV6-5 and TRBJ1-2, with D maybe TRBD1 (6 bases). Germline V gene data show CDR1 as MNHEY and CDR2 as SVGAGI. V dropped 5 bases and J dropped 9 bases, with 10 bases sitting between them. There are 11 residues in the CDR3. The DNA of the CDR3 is TGTGCCAGCAGTCAAGGGGGAAGCTACACCTTC. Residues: CASSQGGSYTF.

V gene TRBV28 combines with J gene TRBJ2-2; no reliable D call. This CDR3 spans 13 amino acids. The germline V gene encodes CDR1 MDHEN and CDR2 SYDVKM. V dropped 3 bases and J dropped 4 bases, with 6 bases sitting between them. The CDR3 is CASSFIGTGELFF. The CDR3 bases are TGTGCCAGCAGTTTTATCGGCACCGGGGAGCTGTTTTTT.

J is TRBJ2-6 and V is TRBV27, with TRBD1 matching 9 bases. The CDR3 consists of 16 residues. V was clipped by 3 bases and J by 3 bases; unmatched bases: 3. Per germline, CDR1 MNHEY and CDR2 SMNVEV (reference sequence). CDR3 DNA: TGTGCCAGCAGTTTTACAGGGGGCTTTGGGGCCAACGTCCTGACTTTC. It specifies CASSFTGGFGANVLTF.

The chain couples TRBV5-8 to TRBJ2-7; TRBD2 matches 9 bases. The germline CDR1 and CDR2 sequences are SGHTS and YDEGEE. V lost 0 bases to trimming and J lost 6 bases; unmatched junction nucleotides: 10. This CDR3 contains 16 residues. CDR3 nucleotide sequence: TGTGCCAGCAGCTTGGAAGGGGGCCTAGCGGGGATCGAGCAGTACTTC. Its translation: CASSLEGGLAGIEQYF. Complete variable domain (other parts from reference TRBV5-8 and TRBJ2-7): EAGVTQSPTHLIKTRGQQATLRCSPISGHTSVYWYQQALGLGLQFLLWYDEGEERNRGNFPPRFSGRQFPNYSSELNVNALELEDSALYLCASSLEGGLAGIEQYFGPGTRLTVT.

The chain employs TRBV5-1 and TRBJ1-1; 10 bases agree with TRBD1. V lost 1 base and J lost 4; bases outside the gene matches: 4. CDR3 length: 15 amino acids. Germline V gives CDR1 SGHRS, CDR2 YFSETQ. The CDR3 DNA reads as TGCGCCAGCAGCTTGTTGGACAGGGGGACCACTGAAGCTTTCTTT. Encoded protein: CASSLLDRGTTEAFF.